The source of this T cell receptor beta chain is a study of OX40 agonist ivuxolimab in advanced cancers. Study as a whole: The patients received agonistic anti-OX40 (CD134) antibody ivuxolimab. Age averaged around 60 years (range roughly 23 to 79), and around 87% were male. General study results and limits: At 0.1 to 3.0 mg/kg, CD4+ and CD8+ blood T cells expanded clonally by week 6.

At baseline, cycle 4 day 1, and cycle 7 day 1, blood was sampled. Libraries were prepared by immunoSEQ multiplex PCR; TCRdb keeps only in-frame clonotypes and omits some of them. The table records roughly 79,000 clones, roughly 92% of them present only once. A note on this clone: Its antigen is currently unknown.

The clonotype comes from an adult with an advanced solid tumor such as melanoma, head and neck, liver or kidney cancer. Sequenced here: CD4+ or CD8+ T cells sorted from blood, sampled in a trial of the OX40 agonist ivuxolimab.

The chain's CDR3 is CASSKVPSYPTRETQYF. The CDR3 DNA sequence: TGTGCCAGCAGCAAGGTCCCCTCTTACCCCACCAGGGAGACCCAGTACTTC. The chain links TRBV21-1 to TRBJ2-5; the table names TRBD1, a call not compared with the DNA. TRBV21-1 is labeled a pseudogene. The CDR3 consists of 17 residues.